This T cell receptor (beta chain) was sequenced in a study of cytomegalovirus exposure and HLA in healthy donors. Notes on the study in general: Accurate prediction of HLA-A and HLA-B alleles (for most subjects) was reportedly achieved from TCR beta sequences. A later analysis showed TCR association rates differing by HLA locus, peaking at DRB1 and lowest at HLA-C. Analyses of presence and absence presupposed an approximately uniform sequencing depth across donors. Reports credit the classifier with highly specific, highly sensitive diagnosis of cytomegalovirus status.

With regard to this clone: The antigen is unknown. A junction boundary mismatches the germline segment, possibly from a read error.

The primer mix had 60 Vbeta and 13 Jbeta primers. TCRdb's copy holds only in-frame clones and misses some; the assay was immunoSEQ multiplex PCR. The sample has a few hundred thousand clones, around 83% seen once. The CDR3 extends over 13 amino acids. Per the germline V gene, CDR1 is SSHAT and CDR2 is FNYEAQ (reference sequence). V gene TRBV7-7 combines with J gene TRBJ2-7, with D possibly matching TRBD1 (5 bases). Material for sequencing was PBMCs. This sequence originates from a girl aged 5-17 years in good health and CMV-seronegative. The CDR3 region is CASSTDTGYEQYF. The DNA for the CDR3 is TGTGCTAGCAGCACGGACACGGGCTACGAGCAGTACTTC.